The rows below give T cell receptor beta chains drawn from one sample of a study of blood T cell repertoires in COVID-19. The data were produced by immunoSEQ multiplex PCR, yet TCRdb's version contains in-frame clones alone and is incomplete. The sample carries some 120,000 clones, approximately 90% recorded once. Sequenced input: peripheral blood. The receptors stem from a middle-aged man with acute or convalescent COVID-19. The CDR3 runs from the conserved cysteine through the conserved F or W. D genes are given only for firm matches. Where a row states a size, it is once, few, many or the class of an expanded clone; other rows omit it.

J | length | V | D | size | DNA | CDR3
TRBJ1-6 | 14 | TRBV13 | NA | NA | TGTGCCAGCAGCTTCTCCCGGGAGAATTCACCCCTCCACTTT | CASSFSRENSPLHF
TRBJ2-2 | 14 | TRBV7-9 | TRBD1 | NA | TGTGCCAGCAGCACAGCCGACTACAGGGGTGAGCTGTTTTTT | CASSTADYRGELFF
TRBJ2-1 | 16 | TRBV5-1 | TRBD1 | NA | TGCGCCAGCAGCTTAGCCCCCAAGACAGGGGGCTATGAGCAGTTCTTC | CASSLAPKTGGYEQFF
TRBJ1-2 | 15 | TRBV18 | NA | NA | TGTGCCAGCTCACCACGGTTCCCAGATACCTATGGCTACACCTTC | CASSPRFPDTYGYTF
TRBJ2-7 | 13 | TRBV6-5 | TRBD2 | NA | TGTGCCAGCAGCTCGGGGGGTCGCTACGAGCAGTACTTC | CASSSGGRYEQYF
TRBJ2-6 | 15 | TRBV11-2 | NA | few | TGTGCCAGCAGCACATACAGGACTGGGGCCAACGTCCTGACTTTC | CASSTYRTGANVLTF
TRBJ2-3 | 14 | TRBV9 | TRBD1 | NA | TGTGCCAGCAGCGTGACAGGGACAATAGATACGCAGTATTTT | CASSVTGTIDTQYF
TRBJ2-1 | 16 | TRBV27 | TRBD2 | once | TGTGCCAGCAGTCGACGGACTAGCGGGAGTATGAATGAGCAGTTCTTC | CASSRRTSGSMNEQFF
TRBJ1-3 | 13 | TRBV25-1 | NA | few | TGTGCCAGCGGAGACTGGTCCCTGAACACCATATATTTT | CASGDWSLNTIYF
TRBJ1-3 | 15 | TRBV6-5 | NA | NA | TGTGCCAGCAGTTACTCCACGGACTCGGGATACACCATATATTTT | CASSYSTDSGYTIYF